Included here is one T cell receptor beta chain sequence, with context. The sample originates from a study of blood T cell repertoires in COVID-19. Germline V gene sequence: CDR1 LGHNA, CDR2 YSLEER. This CDR3 is built from 15 residues. Trimming cost V 1 base and J 5 bases, with 11 bases left between them. The data were produced by immunoSEQ multiplex PCR, yet TCRdb's version contains in-frame clones alone and is incomplete. Among about 58,000 clones listed, around 83% were seen once. V and J are TRBV4-3 and TRBJ1-4; tentatively, D is TRBD1 (5 bases). The clonotype was recovered from a man aged 50 to 59 with COVID-19, enrolled during active disease. The sequenced sample was peripheral blood. The CDR3 DNA is TGCGCCAGCAGCCAAGGGGGGGGTATAAATGAAAAACTGTTTTTT. Protein: CASSQGGGINEKLFF.